This passage covers 15 T cell receptor beta chains from one sample sequenced in a study of a mutant IDH1 vaccine in newly diagnosed glioma. Time point: week 5, during vaccination. The investigators gave 300 ug of mutant IDH1 20-mer peptide in each vaccine dose, together with topical imiquimod. The protocol was immunoSEQ multiplex PCR, while the TCRdb copy is restricted to in-frame clones and leaves out a portion. Here the sample spans roughly 40,000 clones, 90% to 95% being singletons. These receptors are not linked to any known antigen. This specimen was PBMCs, taken from a glioma patient whose treatment included an IDH1 peptide vaccine. The receptors were sampled from a man between 50 and 59 years old with glioma.

The rearrangement joins TRBV30 to TRBJ2-6; tentative D call: TRBD2 (6 bases). Germline V CDR1 and CDR2: GTSNPN, SVGIG (reference sequence). Trimming stripped 7 bases from V and 1 base from J, with 20 bases between. CDR3 length equals 17 residues. The CDR3 is CAFNRGVLVSGANVLTF. The CDR3 nucleotides read TGTGCCTTTAACCGCGGGGTTCTCGTATCTGGGGCCAACGTCCTGACTTTC. The full variable domain, completed using reference TRBV30 and TRBJ2-6, is SQTIHQWPATLVQPVGSPLSLECTVEGTSNPNLYWYRQAAGRGLQLLFYSVGIGQISSEVPQNLSASRPQDRQFILSSKKLLLSDSGFYLCAFNRGVLVSGANVLTFGAGSRLTVL.

The V gene is TRBV4-1, the J gene TRBJ1-1, with D possibly TRBD1 on 6 matching bases. The length of the CDR3 is 14 residues. V lost 0 bases and J lost 4, with 9 bases in between. In germline, CDR1 is MGHRA, CDR2 YSYEKL. Here the CDR3 DNA reads TGCGCCAGCAGCCAAGAACAGGGAGGCACTGAAGCTTTCTTT. Its protein is CASSQEQGGTEAFF.

The chain combines TRBV27 with TRBJ2-7; possible D gene TRBD2, 6 bases. The CDR3 is 15 amino acids. V shed 4 bases and J shed 0 bases, with 13 bases lying between them. In germline, CDR1 is MNHEY, CDR2 SMNVEV (reference sequence). CDR3 sequence (DNA): TGTGCCAGCAGTTCCCTGGGCGGGGCCTCCTACGAGCAGTACTTC. Its translation: CASSSLGGASYEQYF.

This chain joins TRBV18 and TRBJ1-4; D may be TRBD1 (5 bases). Trimming shortened V by 4 bases and J by 4 bases, and 13 bases separated the two germline ends. The CDR3 loop spans 15 amino acids. Germline V CDR1 and CDR2: KGHSH, LQKENI. The CDR3 is CASSRGTAGNEKLFF. The CDR3 DNA is TGTGCCAGCTCACGGGGGACGGCCGGTAATGAAAAACTGTTTTTT.

The rearrangement links TRBV5-5 to TRBJ2-7; 8 nucleotides line up with TRBD1. This CDR3 has 13 amino acids. V trimming: 2 bases; J trimming: 2 bases; junction bases outside the gene matches: 0. Germline assignment: CDR1 SGHKS and CDR2 YYEKEE (reference sequence). CDR3 sequence reads: CASSLQGAYEQYF. The CDR3 nucleotides read TGTGCCAGCAGCTTACAGGGGGCCTACGAGCAGTACTTC.

The rearrangement joins TRBV16 to TRBJ2-7, with TRBD1 matching over 9 bases. CDR1 and CDR2 (germline): KGHSY, FQNENV. The CDR3 loop spans 16 amino acids. The V and J ends lost 4 bases and 1 base, in that order; junction bases with no gene match: 8. CDR3 nucleotide sequence: TGTGCCAGCAGCCCACCCGGGACAGGGAATTCCTACGAGCAGTACTTC. Its translation: CASSPPGTGNSYEQYF.

This chain links TRBV7-3 with TRBJ2-1; 7 bases align to TRBD2. CDR1 and CDR2 from the germline V gene are SGHTA and FQGTGA. The trim removed 2 bases at V and 8 bases at J, leaving 12 bases unmatched. The CDR3 is made up of 16 amino acids. The CDR3: CASSLEERLARDEQFF. The CDR3 DNA sequence: TGTGCCAGCAGCTTAGAAGAACGACTAGCCCGGGATGAGCAGTTCTTC.

This clone was found a few times. This chain connects TRBV21-1 to TRBJ1-4; the D segment call TRBD1 is taken from the table without a DNA check. TRBV21-1 is a pseudogene locus. The CDR3 consists of 21 residues. For the CDR3, the DNA is TGTGCCAGCAGCAAAATCCCCCAGACAGGGGACAAGAGGAGGACTAATGAAAAACTGTTTTTT. Amino acids: CASSKIPQTGDKRRTNEKLFF.

V and J are TRBV6-4 and TRBJ2-1, with 7 bases fitting TRBD2. Germline V gene data show CDR1 as MRHNA and CDR2 as SNTAGT. This CDR3 has 17 amino acids. V lost 8 bases to trimming and J lost 0 bases; unmatched junction nucleotides: 13. The CDR3 is CASSLRASGHSYNEQFF. The DNA of the CDR3 is TGTGCCAGCTCCTTACGGGCTAGCGGTCACTCCTACAATGAGCAGTTCTTC.

The V call is TRBV6-6, the J call TRBJ1-1; 7 bases agree with TRBD1. CDR1 is MNHNY, CDR2 SVGAGI, per germline (reference sequence). This CDR3 has 12 residues. V shed 5 bases and J 8 bases; nucleotides not matched to a gene: 5. The CDR3 DNA reads as TGTGCCAGCAGTGCAGGGGGGTTGGAAGCTTTCTTT. The encoded protein is CASSAGGLEAFF.

The rearrangement joins TRBV30 to TRBJ2-3; no definite D call. The germline gives CDR1 GTSNPN, CDR2 SVGIG (reference sequence). This CDR3 has 13 residues. The ends were cut back, 4 bases at V and 2 bases at J, with 10 bases in the middle. The CDR3 nucleotides are TGTGCCTGGACCGTCCTACACACAGATACGCAGTATTTT. It specifies CAWTVLHTDTQYF. Full variable domain (missing parts from reference TRBV30 and TRBJ2-3): SQTIHQWPATLVQPVGSPLSLECTVEGTSNPNLYWYRQAAGRGLQLLFYSVGIGQISSEVPQNLSASRPQDRQFILSSKKLLLSDSGFYLCAWTVLHTDTQYFGPGTRLTVL.

The rearrangement joins TRBV10-2 to TRBJ2-4, with D perhaps TRBD2 (5 bases). Germline CDR1 WSHSY, CDR2 SAAADI. Trimming stripped 2 bases from V and 7 bases from J, with 12 bases between. CDR3 length: 14 residues. CDR3 in DNA: TGCGCCAGCAGTGAGAACGGGGAAGGTAACATTCAGTACTTC. Its protein is CASSENGEGNIQYF.

This chain joins TRBV19 and TRBJ2-1, with TRBD2 as a possible D gene (7 bases). The CDR3 length is 14 residues. Trimming cost V 5 bases and J 5 bases, with 13 bases left between them. The germline V gene has CDR1 LNHDA and CDR2 SQIVND (reference sequence). As DNA, the CDR3 is TGTGCCAGTAGTGGCGGGGGCCTGAACAATGAGCAGTTCTTC. It translates to CASSGGGLNNEQFF. The variable domain in full, with the rest retrieved from reference TRBV19 and TRBJ2-1, is DGGITQSPKYLFRKEGQNVTLSCEQNLNHDAMYWYRQDPGQGLRLIYYSQIVNDFQKGDIAEGYSVSREKKESFPLTVTSAQKNPTAFYLCASSGGGLNNEQFFGPGTRLTVL.

Points on this clone: One junction end does not reproduce the germline sequence, and a read error may be involved. This chain links TRBV6-1 with TRBJ2-7, with D perhaps TRBD1 (7 bases). This CDR3 has 15 amino acids. Germline lookup yields CDR1 MNHNS and CDR2 SASEGT. The CDR3 DNA reads as TGTGCCAGTAGTGAAGGGAGGACAGGAGCCTACGAGCAGTACTTC. Amino acid sequence: CASSEGRTGAYEQYF.

The chain joins TRBV7-2 to TRBJ1-5; D gene ambiguous. This CDR3 has 13 amino acids. Germline V gene lookup returns CDR1 SGHTA and CDR2 FQGNSA. V lost 5 bases, J lost 6 bases, and 11 bases lay in between. The CDR3 region is CASSPWVGQPQHF. CDR3 coding DNA: TGTGCCAGCAGCCCCTGGGTAGGTCAGCCCCAGCATTTT. The full variable domain, with the rest looked up from reference TRBV7-2 and TRBJ1-5, is GAGVSQSPSNKVTEKGKDVELRCDPISGHTALYWYRQSLGQGLEFLIYFQGNSAPDKSGLPSDRFSAERTGGSVSTLTIQRTQQEDSAVYLCASSPWVGQPQHFGDGTRLSIL.